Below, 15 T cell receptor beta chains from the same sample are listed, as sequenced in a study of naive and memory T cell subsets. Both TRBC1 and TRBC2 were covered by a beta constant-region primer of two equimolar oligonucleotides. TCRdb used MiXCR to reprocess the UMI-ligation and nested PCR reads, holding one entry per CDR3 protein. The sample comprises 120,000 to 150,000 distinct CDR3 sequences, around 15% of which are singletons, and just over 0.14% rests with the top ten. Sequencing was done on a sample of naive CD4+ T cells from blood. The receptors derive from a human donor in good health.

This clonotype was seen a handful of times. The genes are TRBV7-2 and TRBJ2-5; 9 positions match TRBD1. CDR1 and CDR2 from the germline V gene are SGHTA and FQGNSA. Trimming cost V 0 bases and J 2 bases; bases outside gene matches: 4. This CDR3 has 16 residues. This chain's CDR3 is CASSLASGQGQETQYF. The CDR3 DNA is TGTGCCAGCAGCTTAGCATCGGGACAGGGTCAAGAGACCCAGTACTTC.

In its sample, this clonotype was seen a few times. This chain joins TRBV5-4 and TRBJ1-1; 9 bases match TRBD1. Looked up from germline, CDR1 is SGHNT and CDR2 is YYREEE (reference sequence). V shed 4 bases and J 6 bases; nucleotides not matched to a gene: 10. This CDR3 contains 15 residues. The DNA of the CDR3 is TGTGCCAGCAGCCACGGACAGGGGCGACTTTCTGAAGCTTTCTTT. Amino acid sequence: CASSHGQGRLSEAFF.

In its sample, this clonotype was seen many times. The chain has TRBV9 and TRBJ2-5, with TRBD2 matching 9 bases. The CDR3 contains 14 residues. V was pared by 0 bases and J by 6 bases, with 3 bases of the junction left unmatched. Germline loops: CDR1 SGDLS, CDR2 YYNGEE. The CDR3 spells CASSVVAGDKTQYF. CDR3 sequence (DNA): TGTGCCAGCAGCGTAGTAGCGGGAGACAAGACCCAGTACTTC.

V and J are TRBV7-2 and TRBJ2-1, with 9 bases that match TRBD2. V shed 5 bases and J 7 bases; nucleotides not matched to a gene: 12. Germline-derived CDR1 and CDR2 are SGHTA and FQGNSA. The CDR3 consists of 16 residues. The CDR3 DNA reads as TGTGCCAGCAGCCCGAGGGTGGCGGGAGGGCGTAATGAGCAGTTCTTC. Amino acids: CASSPRVAGGRNEQFF.

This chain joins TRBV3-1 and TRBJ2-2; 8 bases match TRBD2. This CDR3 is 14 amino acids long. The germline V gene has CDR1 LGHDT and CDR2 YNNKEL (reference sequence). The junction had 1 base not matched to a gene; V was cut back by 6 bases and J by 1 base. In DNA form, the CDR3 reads TGTGCCAGCAGACTAGCGGAGAACACCGGGGAGCTGTTTTTT. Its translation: CASRLAENTGELFF.

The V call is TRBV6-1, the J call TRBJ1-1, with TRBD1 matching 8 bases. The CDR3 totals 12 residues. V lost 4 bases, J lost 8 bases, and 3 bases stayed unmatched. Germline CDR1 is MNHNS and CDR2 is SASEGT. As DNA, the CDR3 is TGTGCCAGCAGTGCGACAGGGGCAGAAGCTTTCTTT. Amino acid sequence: CASSATGAEAFF.

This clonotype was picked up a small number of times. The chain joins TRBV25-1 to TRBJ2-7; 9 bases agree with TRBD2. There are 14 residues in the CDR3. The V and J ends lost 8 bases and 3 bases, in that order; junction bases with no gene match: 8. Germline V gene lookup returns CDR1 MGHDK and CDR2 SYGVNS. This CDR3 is CASSSASGVYEQYF. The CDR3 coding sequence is TGTGCCAGCTCGTCGGCTAGCGGGGTCTACGAGCAGTACTTC.

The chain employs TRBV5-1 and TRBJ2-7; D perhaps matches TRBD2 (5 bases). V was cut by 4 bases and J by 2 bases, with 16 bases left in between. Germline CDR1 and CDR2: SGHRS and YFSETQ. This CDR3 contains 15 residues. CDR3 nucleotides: TGCGCCAGCAGCCAAACGACGGACTCGACCTACGAGCAGTACTTC. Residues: CASSQTTDSTYEQYF. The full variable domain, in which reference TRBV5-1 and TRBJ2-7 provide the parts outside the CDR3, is KAGVTQTPRYLIKTRGQQVTLSCSPISGHRSVSWYQQTPGQGLQFLFEYFSETQRNKGNFPGRFSGRQFSNSRSEMNVSTLELGDSALYLCASSQTTDSTYEQYFGPGTRLTVT.

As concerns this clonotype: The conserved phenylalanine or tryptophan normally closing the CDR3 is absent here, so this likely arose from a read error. The CDR3 bases are TGTGCCATCAGAAAGGGACTAGCTGACGAGCAGTACTCC. Translated: CAIRKGLADEQYS. The rearrangement links TRBV10-3 to TRBJ2-7; 9 positions agree with TRBD2. The CDR3 loop spans 13 amino acids. The V gene end was trimmed by 6 bases and the J gene end by 5 bases; junction bases not matched to a gene: 5. The germline V gene has CDR1 ENHRY and CDR2 SYGVKD.

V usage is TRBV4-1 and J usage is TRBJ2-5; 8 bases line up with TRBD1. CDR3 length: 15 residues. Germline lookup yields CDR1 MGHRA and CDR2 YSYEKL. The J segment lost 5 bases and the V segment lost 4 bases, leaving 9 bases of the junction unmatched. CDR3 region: CASSPGQGRGETQYF. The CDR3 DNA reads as TGCGCCAGCAGCCCAGGACAGGGAAGGGGCGAGACCCAGTACTTC.

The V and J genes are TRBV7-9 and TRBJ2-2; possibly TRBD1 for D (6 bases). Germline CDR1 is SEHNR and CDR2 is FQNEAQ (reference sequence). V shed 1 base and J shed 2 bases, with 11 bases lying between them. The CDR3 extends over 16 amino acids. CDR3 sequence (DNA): TGTGCCAGCAGCTTAGGTCTGGGACAAAACACCGGGGAGCTGTTTTTT. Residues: CASSLGLGQNTGELFF.

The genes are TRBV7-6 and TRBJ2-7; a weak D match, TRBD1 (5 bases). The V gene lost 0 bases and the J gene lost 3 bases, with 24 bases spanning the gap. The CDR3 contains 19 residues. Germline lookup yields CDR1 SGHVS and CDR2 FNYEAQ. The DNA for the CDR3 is TGTGCCAGCAGCTTAGCTGTGATTAACAGGCCCGGAATTTTCTACGAGCAGTACTTC. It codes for CASSLAVINRPGIFYEQYF.

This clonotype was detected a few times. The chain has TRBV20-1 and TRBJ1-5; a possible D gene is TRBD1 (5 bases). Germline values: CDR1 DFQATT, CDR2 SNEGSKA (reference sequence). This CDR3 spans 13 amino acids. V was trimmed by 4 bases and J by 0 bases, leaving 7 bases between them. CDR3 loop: CSAMTDSNQPQHF. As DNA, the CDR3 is TGCAGTGCTATGACAGATAGCAATCAGCCCCAGCATTTT.

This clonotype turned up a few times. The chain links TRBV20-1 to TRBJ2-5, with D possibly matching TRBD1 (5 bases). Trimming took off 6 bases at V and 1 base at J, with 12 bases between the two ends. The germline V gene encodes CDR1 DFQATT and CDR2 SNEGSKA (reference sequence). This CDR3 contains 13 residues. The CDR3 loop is CSAIQGAQETQYF. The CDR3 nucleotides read TGCAGTGCGATTCAAGGGGCCCAAGAGACCCAGTACTTC.

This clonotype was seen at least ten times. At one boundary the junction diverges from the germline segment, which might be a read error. The CDR3 loop is CSAREGTGTYEQYF. The CDR3 bases are TGCAGTGCCAGAGAGGGGACTGGAACCTACGAGCAGTACTTC. The chain combines TRBV20-1 with TRBJ2-7; D perhaps matches TRBD2 (6 bases). Germline V gene lookup returns CDR1 DFQATT and CDR2 SNEGSKA (reference sequence). The CDR3 consists of 14 residues.